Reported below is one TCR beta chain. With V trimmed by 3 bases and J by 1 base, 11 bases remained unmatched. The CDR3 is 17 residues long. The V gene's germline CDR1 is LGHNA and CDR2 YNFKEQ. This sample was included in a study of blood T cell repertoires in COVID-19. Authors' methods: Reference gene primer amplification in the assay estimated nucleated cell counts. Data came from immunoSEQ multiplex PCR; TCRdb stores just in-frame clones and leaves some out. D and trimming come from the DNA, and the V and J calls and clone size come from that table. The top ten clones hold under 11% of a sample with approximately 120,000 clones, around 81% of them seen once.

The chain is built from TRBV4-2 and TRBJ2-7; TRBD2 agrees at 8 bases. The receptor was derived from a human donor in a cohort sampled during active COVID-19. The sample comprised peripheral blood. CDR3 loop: CASSQTTGLAQSYEQYF. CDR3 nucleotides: TGTGCCAGCAGCCAGACTACCGGACTAGCCCAATCCTACGAGCAGTACTTC.